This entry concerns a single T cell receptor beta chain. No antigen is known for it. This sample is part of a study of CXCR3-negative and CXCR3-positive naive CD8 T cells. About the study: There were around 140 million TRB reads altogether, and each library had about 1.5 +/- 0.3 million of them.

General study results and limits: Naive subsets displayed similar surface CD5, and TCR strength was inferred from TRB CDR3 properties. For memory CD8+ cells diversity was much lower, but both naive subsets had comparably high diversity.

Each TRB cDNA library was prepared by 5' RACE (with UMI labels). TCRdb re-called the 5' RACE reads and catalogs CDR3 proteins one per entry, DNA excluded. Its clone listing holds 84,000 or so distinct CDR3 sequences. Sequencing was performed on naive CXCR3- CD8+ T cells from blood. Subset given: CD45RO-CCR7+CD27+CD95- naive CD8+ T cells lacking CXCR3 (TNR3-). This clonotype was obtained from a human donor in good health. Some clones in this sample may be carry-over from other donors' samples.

This chain's CDR3 is CSVLPGGGSNEQYF. V usage is TRBV29-1 and J usage is TRBJ2-7; TCRdb designates TRBD1, a call that cannot be tested without DNA. The CDR3 has 14 residues. CDR1 and CDR2 (germline): SQVTM, ANQGSEA.